The 26 T cell receptor beta chains listed next were all sequenced from one sample in a study of cytotoxic CD8 clonotypes in ibrutinib-treated CLL. Sequenced by immunoSEQ multiplex PCR; TCRdb stores in-frame clones only, minus some. The table shows 52,000 or so clones, with less than 90% occurring only once. The source was PBMCs, collected after 24 months of ibrutinib treatment. These receptors came from a human donor with chronic lymphocytic leukemia.

The chain carries TRBV5-8 and TRBJ1-2; a weak D match, TRBD1 (5 bases). This CDR3 spans 14 amino acids. The V gene's germline CDR1 is SGHTS and CDR2 YDEGEE. Trimming pared 0 bases from V and 3 bases from J, leaving 9 bases between. For the CDR3, the DNA is TGTGCCAGCAGCTTGGCCTGGGGGGACTATGGCTACACCTTC. Its translation is CASSLAWGDYGYTF.

V usage is TRBV6-1 and J usage is TRBJ2-1; 9 bases are a match to TRBD1. Germline assignment: CDR1 MNHNS and CDR2 SASEGT. There are 12 residues in the CDR3. The V and J ends lost 9 bases and 7 bases, in that order; junction bases with no gene match: 4. The CDR3 DNA sequence: TGTGCCAGTACAGGGGGCCGAAATGAGCAGTTCTTC. As protein: CASTGGRNEQFF.

This chain connects TRBV7-9 to TRBJ1-1; D perhaps matches TRBD1 (5 bases). This CDR3 comprises 13 residues. With 5 bases removed from V and 9 bases from J, the gap between germline ends came to 16 bases. In germline, CDR1 is SEHNR, CDR2 FQNEAQ (reference sequence). CDR3 coding DNA: TGTGCCAGCAGCCGACAAGGGACGGTGAAAGCTTTCTTT. This encodes CASSRQGTVKAFF.

The chain uses TRBV9 and TRBJ2-7, with 8 bases lining up with TRBD1. V lost 0 bases and J lost 3; bases outside the gene matches: 2. CDR3 length equals 14 residues. CDR1 and CDR2 (germline): SGDLS, YYNGEE. The CDR3 nucleotides read TGTGCCAGCAGCGTAGAAGGGACAGGCTACGAGCAGTACTTC. It yields the protein CASSVEGTGYEQYF.

The CDR3 DNA is TGCGCCAGCAGCTTGGCACTAGCCACCTACGAGCAGTACTTC. The encoded protein is CASSLALATYEQYF. The V and J genes are TRBV5-1 and TRBJ2-7; D is possibly TRBD2 (6 bases). V lost 0 bases, J lost 2 bases, and 9 bases lay in between. CDR3 length: 14 residues. Germline V gives CDR1 SGHRS, CDR2 YFSETQ. Full variable domain (remainder filled in from reference TRBV5-1 and TRBJ2-7): KAGVTQTPRYLIKTRGQQVTLSCSPISGHRSVSWYQQTPGQGLQFLFEYFSETQRNKGNFPGRFSGRQFSNSRSEMNVSTLELGDSALYLCASSLALATYEQYFGPGTRLTVT.

This chain joins TRBV5-1 and TRBJ2-3; TRBD2 agrees at 10 bases. Germline assignment: CDR1 SGHRS and CDR2 YFSETQ. The CDR3 has 14 amino acids. The V segment lost 3 bases and the J segment 3 bases; nucleotides outside the gene matches: 1. Here the CDR3 reads CASSSGLATDTQYF. The CDR3 nucleotides are TGCGCCAGCAGCTCGGGACTAGCGACAGATACGCAGTATTTT. Looking up the rest from reference TRBV5-1 and TRBJ2-3 gives the full variable domain: KAGVTQTPRYLIKTRGQQVTLSCSPISGHRSVSWYQQTPGQGLQFLFEYFSETQRNKGNFPGRFSGRQFSNSRSEMNVSTLELGDSALYLCASSSGLATDTQYFGPGTRLTVL.

This rearrangement joins TRBV7-9 to TRBJ1-1; D is unclear. CDR1 is SEHNR, CDR2 FQNEAQ, per germline (reference sequence). The V gene lost 3 bases and the J gene lost 4 bases, with 9 bases spanning the gap. The CDR3 loop spans 13 amino acids. This CDR3 reads CASSLGRTTEAFF. CDR3 DNA: TGTGCCAGCAGCTTGGGCAGGACCACTGAAGCTTTCTTT.

This chain connects TRBV9 to TRBJ2-1; 7 bases are a match to TRBD2. The CDR3 totals 14 residues. Trimming at V came to 4 bases and at J to 14 bases, leaving 15 bases not matched to a gene. The germline gives CDR1 SGDLS, CDR2 YYNGEE. The CDR3 is CASSPGTTPEREFF. CDR3 coding DNA: TGTGCCAGCAGCCCCGGGACTACCCCAGAGAGGGAGTTCTTC. Using reference TRBV9 and TRBJ2-1 for the parts outside the CDR3, the full variable domain is DSGVTQTPKHLITATGQRVTLRCSPRSGDLSVYWYQQSLDQGLQFLIQYYNGEERAKGNILERFSAQQFPDLHSELNLSSLELGDSALYFCASSPGTTPEREFFGPGTRLTVL.

CDR3 DNA: TGTGCTAGTGGTTTGGTTCTGGACGGATACTCTGGAAACACCATATATTTT. This gives the protein CASGLVLDGYSGNTIYF. The chain uses TRBV12-5 and TRBJ1-3, with no clear D. This CDR3 is 17 amino acids long. V lost 0 bases to trimming and J lost 0 bases, with 12 bases between them. Germline values: CDR1 LGHNT, CDR2 FRNRAP.

This clone has only one observation. The CDR3 DNA sequence: TGTGCCAGCAGCCAAGACGCGGCTAGCGCAAGTTACACCTCAGGGCTGTTTTTT. Protein sequence: CASSQDAASASYTSGLFF. The gene calls are TRBV4-2 and TRBJ2-2, with D possibly being TRBD2 (6 bases). V gave up 0 bases and J gave up 13 bases, with 27 bases separating them. The CDR3 length is 18 residues. Germline loops: CDR1 LGHNA, CDR2 YNFKEQ.

This clone was seen a few times. This chain connects TRBV19 to TRBJ1-5; 8 nucleotides match TRBD1. The V gene's germline CDR1 is LNHDA and CDR2 SQIVND (reference sequence). With V trimmed by 10 bases and J by 9 bases, 20 bases remained unmatched. The length of the CDR3 is 16 residues. The CDR3 DNA follows: TGTGCCACCGAGAGTGGGACAGGTTCCCAGCGGAGGCCCCAGCATTTT. The encoded protein is CATESGTGSQRRPQHF.

The chain has TRBV5-4 and TRBJ1-1; D is possibly TRBD1 (5 bases). V dropped 2 bases and J dropped 1 base, with 9 bases sitting between them. Germline values: CDR1 SGHNT, CDR2 YYREEE (reference sequence). This CDR3 is 14 amino acids long. In DNA form, the CDR3 reads TGTGCCAGCAGCTTAGCCAGGGCGAACACTGAAGCTTTCTTT. Translating it yields CASSLARANTEAFF.

This clone was recorded once. The chain has TRBV7-8 and TRBJ1-5, with 7 bases that match TRBD1. V lost 1 base and J lost 4; bases outside the gene matches: 7. CDR1 is SGHVS and CDR2 is FQNEAQ in the germline V gene. CDR3 length: 16 amino acids. The CDR3 is CASSLEVGRGNQPQHF. In DNA, the CDR3 is TGTGCCAGCAGCTTAGAAGTTGGCAGGGGGAATCAGCCCCAGCATTTT.

V gene TRBV21-1 combines with J gene TRBJ2-3; TRBD2 is taken as the D call from the table, unchecked against the DNA. TRBV21-1 corresponds to a pseudogene. The CDR3 contains 16 residues. The CDR3 loop is CASSKGSTGVADTQYF. CDR3 nucleotides: TGTGCCAGCAGCAAAGGGTCGACGGGAGTTGCAGATACGCAGTATTTT.

There are a few counts of this clone. The chain recombines TRBV4-1 with TRBJ2-1, with D perhaps matching TRBD2 (6 bases). There are 16 residues in the CDR3. The germline CDR1 and CDR2 sequences are MGHRA and YSYEKL. V lost 3 bases to trimming and J lost 6 bases, with 18 bases between them. The CDR3 here is CASSHAGLRRPNEQFF. In DNA form, the CDR3 reads TGCGCCAGCAGCCATGCAGGACTACGCCGTCCCAATGAGCAGTTCTTC.

The rearrangement joins TRBV11-2 to TRBJ2-1; 13 positions match TRBD2. CDR1 and CDR2 from the germline V gene are SGHAT and FQNNGV. Germline trimming cut 0 bases from V and 6 bases from J; bases unmatched to any gene: 2. CDR3 length: 16 amino acids. Written as DNA, the CDR3 is TGTGCCAGCAGCTTAGATCGACTAGCGGGGGGCAATGAGCAGTTCTTC. Its translation is CASSLDRLAGGNEQFF.

V and J are TRBV4-3 and TRBJ2-2; D call uncertain. V lost 2 bases and J 3 bases, leaving 16 bases between the germline ends. The germline V gene has CDR1 LGHNA and CDR2 YSLEER. This CDR3 region has 17 residues. The CDR3 DNA sequence: TGCGCCAGCAGCCAACCCCCCACTCCCCTACACACCGGGGAGCTGTTTTTT. It specifies CASSQPPTPLHTGELFF.

The chain links TRBV7-6 to TRBJ2-2; D ambiguous. The length of the CDR3 is 14 residues. Germline V gene data show CDR1 as SGHVS and CDR2 as FNYEAQ. The germline V and J ends were trimmed by 2 bases and 5 bases, with 9 bases remaining between them. CDR3 sequence: CASSLSPRTGELFF. The CDR3 DNA reads TGTGCCAGCAGCTTAAGTCCGCGGACCGGGGAGCTGTTTTTT.

The chain links TRBV10-3 to TRBJ1-2; 7 bases align to TRBD1. The CDR3 is made up of 17 amino acids. Looked up from germline, CDR1 is ENHRY and CDR2 is SYGVKD. The J segment lost 4 bases and the V segment lost 0 bases, leaving 11 bases of the junction unmatched. CDR3 loop: CAISESRGQSGVYGYTF. The CDR3 DNA sequence: TGTGCCATCAGTGAGTCCCGGGGACAGAGCGGGGTCTATGGCTACACCTTC.

Only a few counts were recorded for this clone. The rearrangement joins TRBV7-8 to TRBJ1-2; D not certain. V was trimmed by 3 bases and J by 4 bases, leaving 12 bases between them. The germline gives CDR1 SGHVS, CDR2 FQNEAQ. The CDR3 covers 14 residues. The CDR3 DNA follows: TGTGCCAGCAGCTTGGCATCAGGCATCTATGGCTACACCTTC. Translation: CASSLASGIYGYTF. Using reference TRBV7-8 and TRBJ1-2 for the parts outside the CDR3, the full variable domain is GAGVSQSPRYKVAKRGQDVALRCDPISGHVSLFWYQQALGQGPEFLTYFQNEAQLDKSGLPSDRFFAERPEGSVSTLKIQRTQQEDSAVYLCASSLASGIYGYTFGSGTRLTVV.

This chain connects TRBV4-2 to TRBJ2-3, with a weak D call TRBD2 (5 bases). V dropped 1 base and J dropped 1 base, with 9 bases sitting between them. Per germline, CDR1 LGHNA and CDR2 YNFKEQ. There are 15 residues in the CDR3. CDR3 amino acids: CASSQGEAGTDTQYF. In nucleotides, the CDR3 is TGTGCCAGCAGCCAAGGAGAAGCGGGCACAGATACGCAGTATTTT.

The V and J genes are TRBV28 and TRBJ2-7; perhaps TRBD1 as D (6 bases). With 2 bases removed from V and 7 bases from J, the gap between germline ends came to 9 bases. CDR1 is MDHEN and CDR2 is SYDVKM in the germline V gene. The CDR3 extends over 12 amino acids. The CDR3 DNA reads as TGTGCCAGCAGTTTAGTAGGGGGTGAGCAGTACTTC. Its protein product is CASSLVGGEQYF.

The chain links TRBV10-3 to TRBJ2-1; 8 nucleotides match TRBD1. Germline V gene lookup returns CDR1 ENHRY and CDR2 SYGVKD. The CDR3 is 13 residues long. V dropped 3 bases and J dropped 8; count of bases not matched to a gene: 3. This CDR3 reads CAISDTGGDEQFF. In DNA, the CDR3 is TGTGCCATCAGTGACACAGGGGGAGATGAGCAGTTCTTC.

This sequence joins TRBV29-1 and TRBJ1-2, with a possible D match to TRBD1 (5 bases). The CDR3 covers 14 residues. V was pared by 0 bases and J by 8 bases, with 16 bases between. CDR1 and CDR2 (germline): SQVTM, ANQGSEA. CDR3 in amino acids: CSVEEGSGRKGYTF. The DNA of the CDR3 is TGCAGCGTTGAAGAGGGGTCAGGGAGGAAAGGCTACACCTTC.

This clone has only a few counts. The chain links TRBV7-9 to TRBJ2-2; no definite D call. Trimming left V 8 bases short and J 6 bases short, with 10 bases between. Germline lookup yields CDR1 SEHNR and CDR2 FQNEAQ (reference sequence). CDR3 length: 12 residues. CDR3 nucleotides: TGTGCCAGCGACGGAATAGCCGGGGAGCTGTTTTTT. This codes for CASDGIAGELFF.

This clone was seen a few times. This sequence joins TRBV13 and TRBJ2-7; 12 positions agree with TRBD2. Germline assignment: CDR1 PRHDT and CDR2 FYEKMQ (reference sequence). With 1 base clipped from V and 2 bases from J, the junction kept 12 bases outside the gene matches. The CDR3 length is 19 residues. CDR3 coding DNA: TGTGCCAGCAGCTTAGAGGCCCGAGCGACTAGCGGGGGCACCTACGAGCAGTACTTC. Encoded protein: CASSLEARATSGGTYEQYF.